One T cell receptor beta chain is described in this entry. This sample was taken from a study of blood T cell repertoires in COVID-19. Study-level information: Acute-phase and convalescent COVID-19 samples originated in the United States, Italy and Spain. PBMCs, B-cell-depleted T cells, or T cells provided the cDNA or gDNA that made up the material.

Methods used by the authors: From reference gene primer amplification, estimates of nucleated cell counts were derived. The assay was immunoSEQ multiplex PCR, and TCRdb's table has in-frame clones only and misses some. That table gives V, J and clone size, and the DNA gave D and trimming. The table includes approximately 220,000 clones, about 83% detected once. V gave up 4 bases and J gave up 0 bases; unmatched junction bases: 5. The CDR3 is 16 residues long. CDR1 is SGDLS and CDR2 is YYNGEE in the germline V gene. V gene TRBV9 combines with J gene TRBJ2-7; TRBD2 aligns across 12 bases. The sequenced sample consisted of peripheral blood. This receptor was taken from a woman aged 40 to 55 with active or convalescent COVID-19. The CDR3 sequence: CASSTRTSGASYEQYF. The CDR3 nucleotides are TGTGCCAGCAGCACCAGGACTAGCGGGGCCTCCTACGAGCAGTACTTC. The full variable domain, rest sourced from reference TRBV9 and TRBJ2-7, is DSGVTQTPKHLITATGQRVTLRCSPRSGDLSVYWYQQSLDQGLQFLIQYYNGEERAKGNILERFSAQQFPDLHSELNLSSLELGDSALYFCASSTRTSGASYEQYFGPGTRLTVT.